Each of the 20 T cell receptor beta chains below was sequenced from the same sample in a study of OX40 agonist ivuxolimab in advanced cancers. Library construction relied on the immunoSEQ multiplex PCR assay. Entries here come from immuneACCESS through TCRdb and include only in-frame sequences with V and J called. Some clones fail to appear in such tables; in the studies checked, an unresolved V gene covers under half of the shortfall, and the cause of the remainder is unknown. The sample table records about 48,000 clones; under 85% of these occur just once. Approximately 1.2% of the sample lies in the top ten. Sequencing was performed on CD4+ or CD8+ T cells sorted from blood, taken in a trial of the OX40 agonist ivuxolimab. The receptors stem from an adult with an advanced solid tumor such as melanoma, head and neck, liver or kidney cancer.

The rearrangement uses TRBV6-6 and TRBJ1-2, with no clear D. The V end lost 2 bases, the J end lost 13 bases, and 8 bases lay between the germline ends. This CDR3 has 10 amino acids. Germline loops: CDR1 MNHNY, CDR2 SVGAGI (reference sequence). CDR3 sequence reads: CASSYGSPTF. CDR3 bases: TGTGCCAGCAGTTACGGGTCTCCCACCTTC.

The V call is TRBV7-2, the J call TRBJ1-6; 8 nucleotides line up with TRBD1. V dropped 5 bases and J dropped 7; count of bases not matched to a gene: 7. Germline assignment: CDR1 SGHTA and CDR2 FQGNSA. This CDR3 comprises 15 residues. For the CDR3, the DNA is TGTGCCAGCAGCAAAGACAGGGGAGGGAATTCACCCCTCCACTTT. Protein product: CASSKDRGGNSPLHF. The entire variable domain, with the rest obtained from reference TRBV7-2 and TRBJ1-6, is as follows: GAGVSQSPSNKVTEKGKDVELRCDPISGHTALYWYRQSLGQGLEFLIYFQGNSAPDKSGLPSDRFSAERTGGSVSTLTIQRTQQEDSAVYLCASSKDRGGNSPLHFGNGTRLTVT.

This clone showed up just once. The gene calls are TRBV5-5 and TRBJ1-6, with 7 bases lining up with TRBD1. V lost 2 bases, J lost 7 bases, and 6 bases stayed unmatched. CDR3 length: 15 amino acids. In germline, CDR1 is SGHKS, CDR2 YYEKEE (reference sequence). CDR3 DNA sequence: TGTGCCAGCAGCTTTAGGTCACAGGGGAATTCACCCCTCCACTTT. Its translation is CASSFRSQGNSPLHF. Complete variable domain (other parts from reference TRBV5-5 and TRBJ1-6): DAGVTQSPTHLIKTRGQQVTLRCSPISGHKSVSWYQQVLGQGPQFIFQYYEKEERGRGNFPDRFSARQFPNYSSELNVNALLLGDSALYLCASSFRSQGNSPLHFGNGTRLTVT.

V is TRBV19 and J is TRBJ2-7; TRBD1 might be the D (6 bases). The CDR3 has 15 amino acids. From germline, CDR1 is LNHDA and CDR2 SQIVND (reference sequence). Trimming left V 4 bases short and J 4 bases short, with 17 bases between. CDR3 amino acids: CASSTLVGTPYEQYF. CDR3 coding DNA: TGTGCCAGTAGTACCCTAGTTGGGACACCATACGAGCAGTACTTC. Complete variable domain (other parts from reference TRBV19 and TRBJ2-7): DGGITQSPKYLFRKEGQNVTLSCEQNLNHDAMYWYRQDPGQGLRLIYYSQIVNDFQKGDIAEGYSVSREKKESFPLTVTSAQKNPTAFYLCASSTLVGTPYEQYFGPGTRLTVT.

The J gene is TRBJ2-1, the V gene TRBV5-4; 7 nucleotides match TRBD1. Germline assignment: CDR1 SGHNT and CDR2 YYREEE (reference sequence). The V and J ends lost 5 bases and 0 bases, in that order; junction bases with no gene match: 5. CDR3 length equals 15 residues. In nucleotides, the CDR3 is TGTGCCAGCAGTTCCGGGACAGACTCCTACAATGAGCAGTTCTTC. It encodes CASSSGTDSYNEQFF.

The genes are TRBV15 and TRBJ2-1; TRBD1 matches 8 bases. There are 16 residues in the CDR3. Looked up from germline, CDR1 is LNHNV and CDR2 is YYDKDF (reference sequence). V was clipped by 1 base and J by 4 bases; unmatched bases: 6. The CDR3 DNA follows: TGTGCCACCAGCAGAGTTGGGACAGGAGTTTACAATGAGCAGTTCTTC. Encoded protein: CATSRVGTGVYNEQFF.

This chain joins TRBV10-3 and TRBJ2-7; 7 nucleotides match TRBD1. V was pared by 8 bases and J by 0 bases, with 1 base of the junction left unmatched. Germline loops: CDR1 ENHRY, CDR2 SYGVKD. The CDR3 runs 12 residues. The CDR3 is CAIGQVSYEQYF. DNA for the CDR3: TGTGCCATCGGACAGGTCTCCTACGAGCAGTACTTC.

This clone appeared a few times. This CDR3 is CASRRGTDSPLHF. DNA for the CDR3: TGTGCCAGTAGACGTGGGACGGATTCACCCCTCCACTTT. The genes are TRBV25-1 and TRBJ1-6; tentatively, D is TRBD1 (5 bases). Germline V gene sequence: CDR1 MGHDK, CDR2 SYGVNS. The CDR3 has 13 amino acids. The V end was cut by 9 bases, the J end by 8 bases, with 14 bases between.

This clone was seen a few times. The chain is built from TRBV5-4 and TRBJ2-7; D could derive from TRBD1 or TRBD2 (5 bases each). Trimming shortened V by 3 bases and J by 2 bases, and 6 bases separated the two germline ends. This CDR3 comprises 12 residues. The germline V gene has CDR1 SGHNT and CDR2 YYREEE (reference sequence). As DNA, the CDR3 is TGTGCCAGCAGCTGGGACGCCTACGAGCAGTACTTC. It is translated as CASSWDAYEQYF.

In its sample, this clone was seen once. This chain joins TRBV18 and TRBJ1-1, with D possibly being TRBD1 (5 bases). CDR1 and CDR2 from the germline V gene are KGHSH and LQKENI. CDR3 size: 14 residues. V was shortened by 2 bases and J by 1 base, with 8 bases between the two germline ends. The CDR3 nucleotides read TGTGCCAGCTCACCAGTTCAGGGGAACACTGAAGCTTTCTTT. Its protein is CASSPVQGNTEAFF.

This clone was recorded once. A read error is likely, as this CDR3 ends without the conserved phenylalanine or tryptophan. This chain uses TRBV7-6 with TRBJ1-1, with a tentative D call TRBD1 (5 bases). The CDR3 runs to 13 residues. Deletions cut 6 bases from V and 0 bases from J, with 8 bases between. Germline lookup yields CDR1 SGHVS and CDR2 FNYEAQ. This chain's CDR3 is CASSRTLNTEAFL. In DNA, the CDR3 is TGTGCCAGCAGTCGGACACTGAACACTGAAGCTTTCCTT.

The CDR3 protein is CASSLAPTGGDGYTF. CDR3 DNA sequence: TGTGCCAGCAGCTTGGCCCCGACAGGGGGCGATGGCTACACCTTC. The rearrangement joins TRBV5-6 to TRBJ1-2, with 10 bases identical to TRBD1. CDR1 and CDR2 (germline): SGHDT, YYEEEE. This CDR3 is built from 15 residues. The J segment lost 6 bases and the V segment lost 0 bases, leaving 5 bases of the junction unmatched.

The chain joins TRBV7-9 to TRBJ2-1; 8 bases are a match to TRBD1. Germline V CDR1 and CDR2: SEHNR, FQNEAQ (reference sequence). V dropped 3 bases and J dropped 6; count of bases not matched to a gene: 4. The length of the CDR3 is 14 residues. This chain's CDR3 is CASSFSGTGNEQFF. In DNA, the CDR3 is TGTGCCAGCAGCTTTTCCGGGACAGGCAATGAGCAGTTCTTC. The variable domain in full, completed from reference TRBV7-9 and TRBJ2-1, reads DTGVSQNPRHKITKRGQNVTFRCDPISEHNRLYWYRQTLGQGPEFLTYFQNEAQLEKSRLLSDRFSAERPKGSFSTLEIQRTEQGDSAMYLCASSFSGTGNEQFFGPGTRLTVL.

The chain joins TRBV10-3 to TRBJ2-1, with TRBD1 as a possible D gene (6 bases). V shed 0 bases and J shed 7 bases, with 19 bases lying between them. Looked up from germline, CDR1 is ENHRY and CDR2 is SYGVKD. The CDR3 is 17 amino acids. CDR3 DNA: TGTGCCATCAGTGAGTCCCCCAGGGGTCCCTACACGAATGAGCAGTTCTTC. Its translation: CAISESPRGPYTNEQFF.

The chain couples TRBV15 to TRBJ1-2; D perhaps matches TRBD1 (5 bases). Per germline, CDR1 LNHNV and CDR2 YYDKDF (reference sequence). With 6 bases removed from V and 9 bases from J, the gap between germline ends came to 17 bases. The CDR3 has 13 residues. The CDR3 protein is CATRGDNTNSYTF. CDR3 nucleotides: TGTGCCACCAGAGGGGATAATACTAACAGCTACACCTTC.

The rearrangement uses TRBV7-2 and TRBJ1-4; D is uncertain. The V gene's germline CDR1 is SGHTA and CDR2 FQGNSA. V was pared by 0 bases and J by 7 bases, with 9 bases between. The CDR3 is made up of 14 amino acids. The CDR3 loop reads CASSLAPSSEKLFF. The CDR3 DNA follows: TGTGCCAGCAGCTTAGCTCCCAGTAGTGAAAAACTGTTTTTT. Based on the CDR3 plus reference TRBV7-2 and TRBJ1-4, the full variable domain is GAGVSQSPSNKVTEKGKDVELRCDPISGHTALYWYRQSLGQGLEFLIYFQGNSAPDKSGLPSDRFSAERTGGSVSTLTIQRTQQEDSAVYLCASSLAPSSEKLFFGSGTQLSVL.

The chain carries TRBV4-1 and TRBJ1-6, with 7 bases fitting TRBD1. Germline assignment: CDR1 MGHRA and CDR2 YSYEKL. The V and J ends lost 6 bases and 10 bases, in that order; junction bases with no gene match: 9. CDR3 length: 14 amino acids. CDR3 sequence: CASRDRSTRSPLHF. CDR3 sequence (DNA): TGCGCCAGCAGGGACAGGTCGACGAGGTCACCCCTCCACTTT.

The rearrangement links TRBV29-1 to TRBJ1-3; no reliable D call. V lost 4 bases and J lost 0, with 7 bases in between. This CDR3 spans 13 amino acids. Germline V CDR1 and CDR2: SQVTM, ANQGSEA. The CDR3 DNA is TGCAGCGTTGTCGAGGTCTCTGGAAACACCATATATTTT. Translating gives CSVVEVSGNTIYF.

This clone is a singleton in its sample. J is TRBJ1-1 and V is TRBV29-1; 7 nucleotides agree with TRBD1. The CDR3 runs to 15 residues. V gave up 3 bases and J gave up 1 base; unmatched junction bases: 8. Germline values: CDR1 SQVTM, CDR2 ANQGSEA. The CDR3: CSVDPRDRANTEAFF. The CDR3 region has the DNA TGCAGCGTTGACCCCCGCGACAGGGCGAACACTGAAGCTTTCTTT. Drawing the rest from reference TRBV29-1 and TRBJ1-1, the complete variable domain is SAVISQKPSRDICQRGTSLTIQCQVDSQVTMMFWYRQQPGQSLTLIATANQGSEATYESGFVIDKFPISRPNLTFSTLTVSNMSPEDSSIYLCSVDPRDRANTEAFFGQGTRLTVV.

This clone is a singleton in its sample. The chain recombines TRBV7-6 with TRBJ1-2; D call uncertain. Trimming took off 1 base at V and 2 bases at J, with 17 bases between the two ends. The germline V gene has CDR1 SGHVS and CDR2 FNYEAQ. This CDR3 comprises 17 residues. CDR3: CASSLVPTNIQNYGYTF. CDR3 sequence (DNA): TGTGCCAGCAGCTTAGTTCCGACAAATATACAAAACTATGGCTACACCTTC.